A selection of T cell receptor beta chains follows, all from one sample in a study of cytomegalovirus exposure and HLA in healthy donors. Sequencing was performed with immunoSEQ multiplex PCR; in TCRdb, only in-frame clones are kept and a portion is missing. Among some 200,000 clones, roughly 87% were seen once, and the ten largest hold 0.2% to 0.3%. Sequencing was performed on PBMCs. All receptors derive from a girl under three years old in good health and CMV-seronegative. Both conserved end residues are part of each CDR3. D genes are given only for firm matches. Size is stated for part of the rows, as once, few or many counts, or as a class when the clone is expanded.

j_call v_call d_call clone_size cdr3_aa cdr3_nt
TRBJ1-1 TRBV9 NA NA CASSPTYKPRDTEAFF TGTGCCAGCAGCCCAACTTACAAGCCGAGGGACACTGAAGCTTTCTTT
TRBJ1-2 TRBV11-2 TRBD1 NA CANSGVTGGVGYTF TGTGCCAACAGCGGAGTGACAGGGGGCGTAGGCTACACCTTC
TRBJ2-1 TRBV4-1 TRBD1 NA CASSTRQGLGNNNEQFF TGCGCCAGCAGCACCCGACAGGGGCTGGGTAATAACAATGAGCAGTTCTTC
TRBJ2-6 TRBV6-1 NA NA CASSEYGVGGANVLTF TGTGCCAGCAGTGAATACGGGGTGGGAGGGGCCAACGTCCTGACTTTC
TRBJ1-1 TRBV10-2 NA NA CASSAVNEAFF TGCGCCAGCAGTGCAGTTAATGAAGCTTTCTTT
TRBJ1-5 TRBV15 NA few CATSRTNNQPQHF TGTGCCACCAGCAGAACAAACAATCAGCCCCAGCATTTT
TRBJ2-7 TRBV10-3 TRBD1 NA CAISEKPGQFYEQYF TGTGCCATCAGTGAGAAACCGGGACAGTTCTACGAGCAGTACTTC
TRBJ2-5 TRBV2 TRBD2 NA CASTTGLAGVETQYF TGTGCCAGCACCACGGGACTAGCGGGAGTAGAGACCCAGTACTTC
TRBJ2-3 TRBV7-7 TRBD2 NA CASSAGLAGRGDTQYF TGTGCCAGCAGCGCGGGACTAGCGGGGAGGGGAGATACGCAGTATTTT
TRBJ1-1 TRBV11-2 NA NA CASSQDRNTEAFF TGTGCCAGCAGCCAAGACAGGAACACTGAAGCTTTCTTT
TRBJ1-2 TRBV6-5 NA NA CASSSLDRSYGYTF TGTGCCAGCAGTTCTTTAGACAGAAGCTATGGCTACACCTTC
TRBJ2-1 TRBV30 TRBD2 NA CAWSIGLAGRNEQFF TGTGCCTGGAGTATAGGACTAGCGGGCCGCAATGAGCAGTTCTTC
TRBJ2-2 TRBV5-1 NA NA CASSLGTGGANTGELFF TGCGCCAGCAGCTTGGGAACAGGGGGGGCGAACACCGGGGAGCTGTTTTTT
TRBJ2-1 TRBV5-1 NA NA CASSLVVGAFQQALYNEQFF TGCGCCAGCAGCTTGGTGGTTGGAGCGTTCCAACAAGCGCTCTACAATGAGCAGTTCTTC
TRBJ2-3 TRBV30 TRBD2 once CAWSSKGWTSGVSDTQYF TGTGCCTGGAGCTCCAAGGGATGGACTAGCGGGGTTTCAGATACGCAGTATTTT
TRBJ1-3 TRBV5-4 NA once CASSLDGIGVNKNPGNTIYF TGTGCCAGCAGCTTGGACGGTATCGGTGTCAATAAAAACCCTGGAAACACCATATATTTT
TRBJ1-6 TRBV18 NA NA CASSREENSPLHF TGTGCCAGCTCACGAGAAGAAAATTCACCCCTCCACTTT
TRBJ1-2 TRBV27 NA NA CASTGKEINYGYTF TGTGCCAGCACAGGGAAGGAAATTAACTATGGCTACACCTTC
TRBJ1-5 TRBV11-2 NA NA CASSLGGGDQPQHF TGTGCCAGCAGCTTAGGCGGGGGGGATCAGCCCCAGCATTTT
TRBJ1-5 TRBV7-9 NA NA CASSNSNQPQHF TGTGCCAGCAGTAATAGCAATCAGCCCCAGCATTTT
TRBJ2-2 TRBV6-5 TRBD2 NA CASSYGTTANGELFF TGTGCCAGCAGTTACGGGACTACGGCAAACGGGGAGCTGTTTTTT
TRBJ2-3 TRBV6-5 TRBD2 NA CASSYSPGLAGVTQYF TGTGCCAGCAGTTACTCGCCGGGACTAGCGGGAGTTACGCAGTATTTT
TRBJ2-1 TRBV30 TRBD2 NA CAWSVGLAGVGQFF TGTGCCTGGAGTGTAGGACTAGCGGGAGTAGGGCAGTTCTTC
TRBJ2-5 TRBV18 NA NA CASSPRLGETQYF TGTGCCAGCTCACCTCGGCTAGGAGAGACCCAGTACTTC
TRBJ2-2 TRBV7-3 TRBD1 NA CASRRQGNTGELFF TGTGCCAGCAGAAGACAGGGGAACACCGGGGAGCTGTTTTTT
TRBJ2-2 TRBV19 NA NA CASNLNQGPGELFF TGTGCCAGTAACTTAAACCAGGGGCCCGGGGAGCTGTTTTTT
TRBJ2-7 TRBV2 TRBD1 NA CASSEGWDRAYEQYF TGTGCCAGCAGTGAAGGATGGGACAGGGCCTACGAGCAGTACTTC
TRBJ1-1 TRBV13 NA NA CASSLDQGSPEAFF TGTGCCAGCAGCTTAGATCAGGGTAGCCCTGAAGCTTTCTTT
TRBJ1-2 TRBV6-1 TRBD1 NA CASSEATGDTNYGYTF TGTGCCAGCAGTGAAGCAACAGGGGATACTAACTATGGCTACACCTTC
TRBJ1-2 TRBV6-1 TRBD1 NA CASSVYGQVYGYTF TGTGCCAGCAGTGTTTATGGACAGGTGTATGGCTACACCTTC
TRBJ2-7 TRBV5-8 NA NA CASSLAAGTQYF TGTGCCAGCAGCTTGGCCGCAGGGACTCAGTACTTC
TRBJ2-7 TRBV7-2 TRBD2 NA CASSLLAGVSYEQYF TGTGCCAGCAGCTTACTAGCGGGGGTGAGCTACGAGCAGTACTTC
TRBJ2-2 TRBV5-6 TRBD2 NA CASSSGGDTGELFF TGTGCCAGCAGCTCGGGAGGGGACACCGGGGAGCTGTTTTTT